This TCR beta chain came from a study of T-cell reconstitution after alpha-beta-depleted transplantation in children. Whole-study findings and limits: The study traced high day-60 TCRbeta diversity in some patients to surviving recipient T cells and thymic progenitors. Several hundred expanded graft clones reportedly gave rise to the alpha-beta T cells present about two months after transplant. Most T-cell counts and diversity one year after the transplant came from T cells that were newly produced.

Preparation of the TCRbeta library involved a method that used unique molecular identifiers. TCRdb passed the PCR reads through MiXCR, listing each CDR3 protein once. Of about a million distinct CDR3 sequences in the sample, about 29% were seen once. This clonotype was counted only a few times. Its antigen is as yet unknown. The CDR3 is 13 residues long. Germline CDR1 LGHDT, CDR2 YNNKEL (reference sequence). Trimming at V came to 4 bases and at J to 9 bases, leaving 6 bases not matched to a gene. V is TRBV3-1 and J is TRBJ1-5; TRBD1 agrees at 7 bases. The sequence was collected from a boy younger than two who had a stem cell transplant for SCID, so the T cells may come from the graft donor. The sample was PBMCs, mostly from graft donor cells, taken 360 days after TCRalphabeta/CD19-depleted stem cell transplant. CDR3 amino acids: CASSLFEGAPQHF. In nucleotides, the CDR3 is TGTGCCAGCAGCCTTTTTGAGGGGGCGCCCCAGCATTTT.